One sample yielded the 32 T cell receptor beta chains listed below, sequenced in a study of post-analysis software for immune sequencing data. Whole-study results and caveats: With TRBV5-6, TRBV5-1 and TRBV20-1 included, roughly five TRBV segments were more frequent in patients than in controls.

Their antigens are not known. Unique-molecular-identifier-tagged TCR beta cDNA libraries were used. TCRdb recomputed calls from the PCR reads with MiXCR, one row per CDR3 protein. The sample includes roughly 730,000 distinct CDR3 sequences, less than 35% of them seen just once. The sequenced sample was blood. Receptors originate from a girl between 5 and 17 years old with multiple sclerosis.

This clonotype was seen a handful of times. This sequence joins TRBV9 and TRBJ2-7, with D possibly TRBD1 on 6 matching bases. The CDR3 is made up of 15 amino acids. Trimming removed 0 bases from V and 3 bases from J, with 13 bases in between. CDR1 SGDLS and CDR2 YYNGEE come from the germline V gene. CDR3 sequence reads: CASSVAAGVRYEQYF. For the CDR3, the DNA is TGTGCCAGCAGCGTAGCCGCAGGGGTTCGCTACGAGCAGTACTTC.

This clonotype was seen more than once but under ten times. This chain uses TRBV15 with TRBJ2-3; D gene unclear. Trimming left V 5 bases short and J 6 bases short, with 12 bases between. Germline-derived CDR1 and CDR2 are LNHNV and YYDKDF (reference sequence). The CDR3 is 13 amino acids. The CDR3 region has the DNA TGTGCCACCAGCTCCCTGGTGAGGGATACGCAGTATTTT. This sequence encodes CATSSLVRDTQYF. The variable domain in full, completed from reference TRBV15 and TRBJ2-3, reads DAMVIQNPRYQVTQFGKPVTLSCSQTLNHNVMYWYQQKSSQAPKLLFHYYDKDFNNEADTPDNFQSRRPNTSFCFLDIRSPGLGDTAMYLCATSSLVRDTQYFGPGTRLTVL.

This clonotype was found a few times. The chain has TRBV20-1 and TRBJ2-2, with TRBD2 identical over 8 bases. The CDR3 covers 15 residues. CDR1 DFQATT and CDR2 SNEGSKA come from the germline V gene (reference sequence). The junction had 7 bases not matched to a gene; V was cut back by 1 base and J by 6 bases. The CDR3 spells CSARVVAGPAGELFF. Written as DNA, the CDR3 is TGCAGTGCTAGAGTGGTAGCGGGGCCCGCCGGGGAGCTGTTTTTT.

This clonotype was counted a few times. V usage is TRBV5-1 and J usage is TRBJ2-3; the D is unclear. V was shortened by 0 bases and J by 2 bases, with 10 bases between the two germline ends. Germline CDR1 SGHRS, CDR2 YFSETQ. This CDR3 is built from 15 residues. The chain's CDR3 is CASSLAPGNTDTQYF. The CDR3 DNA reads as TGCGCCAGCAGCTTGGCCCCAGGCAACACAGATACGCAGTATTTT.

The chain links TRBV18 to TRBJ2-3; D might be TRBD2 (5 bases). The CDR3 loop spans 13 amino acids. V shed 6 bases and J shed 5 bases, with 12 bases lying between them. Germline CDR1 is KGHSH and CDR2 is LQKENI. The CDR3 loop is CASSYASGDTQYF. CDR3 coding DNA: TGTGCCAGCTCGTATGCCAGCGGAGATACGCAGTATTTT.

The CDR3 is CASSLGTRTASYEQYF. CDR3 DNA sequence: TGCGCCAGCAGCCTCGGGACTCGGACAGCTAGTTACGAGCAGTACTTC. The chain couples TRBV5-1 to TRBJ2-7; D assignment may be TRBD1 or TRBD2 (6 bases each). The V gene's germline CDR1 is SGHRS and CDR2 YFSETQ. The CDR3 runs to 16 residues. V lost 4 bases, J lost 4 bases, and 21 bases lay in between.

This clonotype was counted ten times or more. The chain recombines TRBV20-1 with TRBJ2-5; D remains ambiguous. CDR3 length equals 14 residues. Germline CDR1 is DFQATT and CDR2 is SNEGSKA (reference sequence). Trimming left V 2 bases short and J 3 bases short, with 13 bases between. As DNA, the CDR3 is TGCAGTGCTAGATCGCCAGGTATTGAAGAGACCCAGTACTTC. This codes for CSARSPGIEETQYF.

The chain carries TRBV7-9 and TRBJ2-5, with TRBD1 matching over 10 bases. This CDR3 has 17 amino acids. Trimming cost V 5 bases and J 3 bases; bases outside gene matches: 12. Germline-derived CDR1 and CDR2 are SEHNR and FQNEAQ (reference sequence). The CDR3 DNA reads TGTGCCAGCAGCCCCGGAGGACAGGGGGTGTTTAAAGAGACCCAGTACTTC. Protein sequence: CASSPGGQGVFKETQYF.

The rearrangement uses TRBV9 and TRBJ1-2; D not resolved. V gave up 0 bases and J gave up 8 bases, with 14 bases separating them. The germline gives CDR1 SGDLS, CDR2 YYNGEE. The CDR3 totals 14 residues. The CDR3 sequence: CASSVVNIRFGYTF. The CDR3 DNA reads TGTGCCAGCAGCGTAGTTAATATTCGGTTCGGCTACACCTTC. The variable domain in full, completed from reference TRBV9 and TRBJ1-2, reads DSGVTQTPKHLITATGQRVTLRCSPRSGDLSVYWYQQSLDQGLQFLIQYYNGEERAKGNILERFSAQQFPDLHSELNLSSLELGDSALYFCASSVVNIRFGYTFGSGTRLTVV.

The V and J genes are TRBV10-3 and TRBJ2-6; D uncertain. CDR1 is ENHRY, CDR2 SYGVKD, per germline. The ends were cut back, 8 bases at V and 0 bases at J, with 14 bases in the middle. This CDR3 has 16 amino acids. CDR3 nucleotides: TGTGCCATCGCCCCGCACGGACCCTCTGGGGCCAACGTCCTGACTTTC. Its protein is CAIAPHGPSGANVLTF.

The CDR3 coding sequence is TGTGCCAGCAGCCACCGATTGGGGACAGGGACTGAAGATACGCAGTATTTT. It codes for CASSHRLGTGTEDTQYF. The V call is TRBV7-9, the J call TRBJ2-3, with 9 bases fitting TRBD1. CDR1 is SEHNR and CDR2 is FQNEAQ in the germline V gene (reference sequence). V gave up 5 bases and J gave up 5 bases; unmatched junction bases: 14. The CDR3 totals 17 residues.

In this sample, this clonotype turned up a few times. The chain uses TRBV29-1 and TRBJ1-1, with D perhaps TRBD1 (5 bases). V lost 1 base to trimming and J lost 1 base, with 13 bases between them. The CDR3 extends over 15 amino acids. The germline V gene encodes CDR1 SQVTM and CDR2 ANQGSEA. The CDR3 bases are TGCAGCGTTGAAGTCGCCGGGGGAAGGAACACTGAAGCTTTCTTT. As protein: CSVEVAGGRNTEAFF.

The chain links TRBV20-1 to TRBJ2-5; 11 nucleotides line up with TRBD1. The germline V gene has CDR1 DFQATT and CDR2 SNEGSKA (reference sequence). This CDR3 contains 14 residues. CDR3 amino acids: CSGEGQGALETQYF. The CDR3 DNA follows: TGCAGCGGTGAAGGACAGGGGGCGTTGGAGACCCAGTACTTC.

This chain connects TRBV28 to TRBJ2-7; the D is unclear. Germline assignment: CDR1 MDHEN and CDR2 SYDVKM. V lost 6 bases, J lost 2 bases, and 20 bases lay in between. The CDR3 runs 16 residues. The CDR3 is CASSPPGVAGAYEQYF. CDR3 DNA sequence: TGTGCCAGCAGCCCCCCGGGCGTTGCCGGAGCCTACGAGCAGTACTTC.

This clonotype has more than one count but fewer than ten. The V and J genes are TRBV27 and TRBJ2-7; 10 bases agree with TRBD2. The CDR3 spans 15 residues. Germline CDR1 and CDR2: MNHEY and SMNVEV (reference sequence). V shed 4 bases and J 6 bases; nucleotides not matched to a gene: 9. The chain's CDR3 is CASSSLAGASGEQYF. The CDR3, as DNA: TGTGCCAGCAGTTCCCTAGCGGGGGCATCGGGCGAGCAGTACTTC.

This clonotype has a handful of counts. The chain has TRBV20-1 and TRBJ2-5; TRBD1 aligns across 8 bases. Looked up from germline, CDR1 is DFQATT and CDR2 is SNEGSKA (reference sequence). After removal of 0 bases from V and 4 bases from J, the junction contained 7 bases not matched to a gene. The CDR3 length is 15 residues. The CDR3 DNA reads as TGCAGTGCTAGAGATCCCCAGGGGGCGGGAGAGACCCAGTACTTC. It yields the protein CSARDPQGAGETQYF.

The sample holds a few counts of this clonotype. V usage is TRBV9 and J usage is TRBJ2-1; TRBD2 aligns across 9 bases. The junction had 14 bases not matched to a gene; V was cut back by 3 bases and J by 10 bases. Germline V lookup: CDR1 SGDLS, CDR2 YYNGEE. The CDR3 runs 16 residues. Written as DNA, the CDR3 is TGTGCCAGCAGCGAATCAAAAACCGGGACTAGCCACGAGCAGTTCTTC. This gives the protein CASSESKTGTSHEQFF.

CDR3 in DNA: TGTGCCAGCAGCTTAATGGTAGGGGGGGCGCAAGGAAACTATGGCTACACCTTC. Translation: CASSLMVGGAQGNYGYTF. The J gene is TRBJ1-2, the V gene TRBV7-9; D might be TRBD1 (6 bases). The CDR3 spans 18 residues. Germline V gives CDR1 SEHNR, CDR2 FQNEAQ (reference sequence). V lost 2 bases and J 2 bases, leaving 21 bases between the germline ends.

The chain carries TRBV5-1 and TRBJ2-5; D gene uncertain. Trimming pared 0 bases from V and 11 bases from J, leaving 17 bases between. CDR3 size: 14 residues. CDR1 is SGHRS and CDR2 is YFSETQ in the germline V gene. CDR3 in DNA: TGCGCCAGCAGCTTGGAGTCAGGCGTATTGGAGCAGTACTTC. Translation gives CASSLESGVLEQYF.

This clonotype was recorded at least ten times. V is TRBV4-3 and J is TRBJ1-2; the D gene is possibly TRBD1 (5 bases). Between the trimmed V and J ends, which lost 0 bases and 4 bases, there was a span of 12 bases. Germline V lookup: CDR1 LGHNA, CDR2 YSLEER. The CDR3 has 15 residues. DNA of the CDR3: TGCGCCAGCAGCCAAGATGCCGGGGCGGCCTATGGCTACACCTTC. Its protein product is CASSQDAGAAYGYTF.

This clonotype was counted only a few times. V and J are TRBV13 and TRBJ2-5; D might be TRBD2 (5 bases). V lost 5 bases and J 3 bases, leaving 25 bases between the germline ends. Germline V gives CDR1 PRHDT, CDR2 FYEKMQ (reference sequence). The CDR3 consists of 18 residues. DNA for the CDR3: TGTGCCAGCAGCCCCAGGACTGTTCTCGCGAACCGTAAAGAGACCCAGTACTTC. Its protein is CASSPRTVLANRKETQYF.

The CDR3 DNA is TGTGCCAGCCGCAAGGGGGTTAGCACAGATACGCAGTATTTT. This translates into CASRKGVSTDTQYF. The chain recombines TRBV7-2 with TRBJ2-3, with D possibly being TRBD1 (6 bases). The germline V and J ends were trimmed by 8 bases and 0 bases, with 12 bases remaining between them. The CDR3 is made up of 14 amino acids. CDR1 is SGHTA, CDR2 FQGNSA, per germline.

A remark on this clonotype: This may stem from a read error, because a much larger clone lies one nucleotide away. The genes are TRBV6-1 and TRBJ2-7, with 7 positions matching TRBD1. The CDR3 totals 15 residues. Trimming removed 6 bases from V and 7 bases from J; junction bases left unmatched: 15. Looked up from germline, CDR1 is MNHNS and CDR2 is SASEGT. The CDR3: CASSTPRQGEGEQYF. The CDR3 DNA sequence: TGTGCCAGCAGCACGCCGAGACAGGGAGAGGGAGAGCAGTACTTC.

The chain has TRBV29-1 and TRBJ1-1, with D possibly being TRBD1 (6 bases). V was shortened by 3 bases and J by 1 base, with 15 bases between the two germline ends. The CDR3 is 15 amino acids. Germline lookup yields CDR1 SQVTM and CDR2 ANQGSEA. The CDR3 loop reads CSVEGRGRGNTEAFF. CDR3 in DNA: TGCAGCGTTGAGGGACGGGGCAGGGGGAACACTGAAGCTTTCTTT.

To note about this clonotype: The junction and the germline gene differ at one end; a read error may be behind it. V gene TRBV7-9 combines with J gene TRBJ1-1, with a weak D call TRBD1 (6 bases). The CDR3 is made up of 14 amino acids. Germline V gene data show CDR1 as SEHNR and CDR2 as FQNEAQ (reference sequence). The CDR3 loop is CASSRPGWDTVAFF. CDR3 bases: TGTGCCAGCAGCCGCCCCGGGTGGGACACTGTAGCTTTCTTT.

This clonotype appeared a few times. The J gene is TRBJ2-4, the V gene TRBV6-2 or TRBV6-3; D is unclear. Trimming took off 0 bases at V and 1 base at J, with 19 bases between the two ends. CDR1 and CDR2 (germline): MNHEY, SVGEGT. CDR3 length: 19 residues. The CDR3 DNA sequence: TGTGCCAGCAGTTACTCGACAACTGGCCCTCTGGGGGCCAAAAACATTCAGTACTTC. Its protein product is CASSYSTTGPLGAKNIQYF.

This rearrangement joins TRBV20-1 to TRBJ1-1; 7 nucleotides agree with TRBD1. The germline V gene has CDR1 DFQATT and CDR2 SNEGSKA (reference sequence). The CDR3 spans 12 residues. The CDR3 region is CSSDRANTEAFF. The CDR3 DNA is TGCAGCTCCGACAGGGCTAACACTGAAGCTTTCTTT.

The CDR3 DNA sequence: TGTGCCAGCACCGGGCGGGGGGGACGCACAGATACGCAGTATTTT. Translated: CASTGRGGRTDTQYF. J is TRBJ2-3 and V is TRBV6-1, with TRBD2 matching over 9 bases. This CDR3 is built from 15 residues. Germline trimming cut 7 bases from V and 1 base from J; bases unmatched to any gene: 6. From germline, CDR1 is MNHNS and CDR2 SASEGT.

The chain combines TRBV5-6 with TRBJ2-1; D unclear. The CDR3 is 13 amino acids. The ends were cut back, 1 base at V and 8 bases at J, with 10 bases in the middle. CDR1 and CDR2 (germline): SGHDT, YYEEEE. The CDR3 loop reads CASSLWGGDEQFF. DNA of the CDR3: TGTGCCAGCAGCTTGTGGGGTGGTGATGAGCAGTTCTTC.

This clonotype was counted between two and nine times. A much larger clone differs from this one at a single base, so this may be a read error. The chain combines TRBV20-1 with TRBJ2-7; D is unresolved. Germline loops: CDR1 DFQATT, CDR2 SNEGSKA (reference sequence). V lost 3 bases to trimming and J lost 3 bases, with 6 bases between them. The CDR3 consists of 11 residues. The CDR3 nucleotides read TGCAGTGCTAGGGCTAACTACGAGCAGTACTTC. It encodes CSARANYEQYF.

The chain recombines TRBV7-9 with TRBJ1-4; 9 bases line up with TRBD1. The CDR3 spans 14 residues. Germline V gene lookup returns CDR1 SEHNR and CDR2 FQNEAQ (reference sequence). The J segment lost 7 bases and the V segment lost 3 bases, leaving 3 bases of the junction unmatched. The CDR3 protein is CASSFSQGAEKLFF. CDR3 nucleotides: TGTGCCAGCAGCTTTTCACAGGGGGCTGAAAAACTGTTTTTT.

This clonotype showed up just a few times. The J gene is TRBJ2-1, the V gene TRBV7-2; D is undetermined. V was trimmed by 1 base and J by 8 bases, leaving 12 bases between them. Germline CDR1 is SGHTA and CDR2 is FQGNSA. The CDR3 is 14 amino acids. This CDR3 is CASSLGILNDEQFF. The CDR3 DNA is TGTGCCAGCAGCTTAGGGATCTTAAACGATGAGCAGTTCTTC.